This T cell receptor (beta chain) appears in the sequencing data of a study of T cells in localized non-small cell lung cancer. TCRdb's copy holds only in-frame clones and misses some; the assay was immunoSEQ multiplex PCR. Among approximately 25,000 clones listed, about 90% were seen once. General study results and limits: Within adjacent lung there appeared a median around 55 of the top 100 tumor clones. Adjacent uninvolved lung tissue had the highest T cell clonality, exceeding tumor.

The CDR3 is 13 residues long. V was clipped by 10 bases and J by 7 bases, with 17 bases between them. Germline assignment: CDR1 SGHTA and CDR2 FQGNSA. Details on this clone: Its target is not known.

The J gene is TRBJ1-5, the V gene TRBV7-2; D may be TRBD1 (6 bases). The receptor's source is a woman between 40 and 69 years old with stage I lung adenocarcinoma. The sequencing here drew on peripheral blood, taken before any cancer treatment. The CDR3 protein is CATNQGWGQPQHF. In DNA form, the CDR3 reads TGTGCCACTAACCAGGGGTGGGGGCAGCCCCAGCATTTT.